This T cell receptor (beta chain) was sequenced for a study of blood T cells in healthy people across ages. Using a J-beta primer mix together with a sample-barcoded 5' primer, a second PCR was run for roughly 7 to 11 cycles. TCRdb analysed the 5' RACE reads with MiXCR anew, one entry per CDR3 protein. This sample has 600,000 to 650,000 distinct CDR3 sequences, with about 54% found just once. Trimming left V 5 bases short and J 2 bases short, with 13 bases between. The CDR3 is 15 residues long. In germline, CDR1 is KGHDR, CDR2 SFDVKD. The genes are TRBV24-1 and TRBJ2-3; a possible D gene is TRBD2 (5 bases). The sequenced sample consisted of blood. The TCR comes from a man between 60 and 70 years old in good health. CDR3 DNA sequence: TGTGCCACCAGTGCTAGCTTCGAATCCACAGATACGCAGTATTTT. Its translation is CATSASFESTDTQYF.